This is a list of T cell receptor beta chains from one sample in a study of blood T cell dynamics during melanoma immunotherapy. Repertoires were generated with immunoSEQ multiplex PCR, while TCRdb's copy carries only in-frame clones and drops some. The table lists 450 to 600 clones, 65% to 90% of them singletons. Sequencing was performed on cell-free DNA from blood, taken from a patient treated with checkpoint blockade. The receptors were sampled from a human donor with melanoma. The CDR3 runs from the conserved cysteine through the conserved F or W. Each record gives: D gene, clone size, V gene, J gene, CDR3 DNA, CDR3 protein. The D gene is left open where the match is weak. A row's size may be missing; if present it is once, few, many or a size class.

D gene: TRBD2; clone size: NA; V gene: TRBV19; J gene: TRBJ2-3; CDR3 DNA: TGTGCCACCAAGGGACTAGCGGGTACGAAAGATACGCAGTATTTT; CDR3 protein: CATKGLAGTKDTQYF
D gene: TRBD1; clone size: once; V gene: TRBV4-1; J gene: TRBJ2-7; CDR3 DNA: TGCGCCAGCAGCCAACTCTTAACCGGGACAGGGACCTACGAGCAGTACTTC; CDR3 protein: CASSQLLTGTGTYEQYF